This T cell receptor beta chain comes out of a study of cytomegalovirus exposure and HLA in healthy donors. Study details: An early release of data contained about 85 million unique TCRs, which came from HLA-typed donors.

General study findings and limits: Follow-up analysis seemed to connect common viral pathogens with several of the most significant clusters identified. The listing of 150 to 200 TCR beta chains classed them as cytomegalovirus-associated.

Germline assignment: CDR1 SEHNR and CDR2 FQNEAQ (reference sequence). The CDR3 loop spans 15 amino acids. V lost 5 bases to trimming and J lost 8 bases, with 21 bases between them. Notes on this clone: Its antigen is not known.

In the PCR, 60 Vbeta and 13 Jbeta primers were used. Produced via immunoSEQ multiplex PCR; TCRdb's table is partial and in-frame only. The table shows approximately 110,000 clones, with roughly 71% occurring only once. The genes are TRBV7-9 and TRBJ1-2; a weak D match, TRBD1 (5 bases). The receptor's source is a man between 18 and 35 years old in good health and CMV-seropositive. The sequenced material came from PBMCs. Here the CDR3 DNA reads TGTGCCAGCAGCGTACCAGGGCCCGGCGAAACGGGCTACACCTTC. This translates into CASSVPGPGETGYTF.